The present T cell receptor (beta chain) was sequenced within a study of blood T cell repertoires in COVID-19. Study-wide context: Acute and convalescent COVID-19 specimens originated in the United States, Italy and Spain.

Methods used by the authors: Amplification of reference gene primers was used by the study to estimate nucleated cell counts. Only in-frame clones appear in the TCRdb table, and some are missing; sequencing was by immunoSEQ multiplex PCR. The V and J calls and clone size are taken from that table; D and trimming were inferred from the DNA. There are about 230,000 clones in the sample; approximately 83% occur only once, and approximately 7% lies in the top ten. CDR3 length: 16 amino acids. Trimming took 6 bases from V and 0 from J; bases not matched to a gene: 7. Germline lookup yields CDR1 MGHRA and CDR2 YSYEKL.

The sample taken for sequencing was peripheral blood. This chain joins TRBV4-1 and TRBJ2-7, with 11 bases matching TRBD2. This clonotype originated in a woman between 45 and 65 years old with acute or convalescent COVID-19. CDR3 protein: CASSQNSGGVSYEQYF. Here the CDR3 DNA reads TGCGCCAGCAGTCAGAATAGCGGGGGGGTCTCCTACGAGCAGTACTTC.